This T cell receptor beta chain was identified during a study of OX40 agonist ivuxolimab in advanced cancers. From germline, CDR1 is SGHRS and CDR2 YFSETQ. Between the trimmed V and J ends, which lost 4 bases and 1 base, there was a span of 17 bases. CDR3 size: 17 residues. Generated by immunoSEQ multiplex PCR, the TCRdb table keeps only in-frame clones and is missing some. The table has about 84,000 clones, about 80% seen once; the top ten hold 2.5% to 3%. This clone occurred a few times. Its antigen is currently unknown. Study observations and caveats: More expanded clones were found, on average, in CD8+ than in CD4+ T cells. Partial responders receiving 0.1-3.0 mg/kg showed among the lowest clonal expansion.

The chain combines TRBV5-1 with TRBJ2-2; D gene uncertain. Specimen: CD4+ or CD8+ T cells sorted from blood, collected in a trial of the OX40 agonist ivuxolimab. The receptor comes from an adult with an advanced solid tumor such as melanoma, head and neck, liver or kidney cancer. CDR3 sequence (DNA): TGCGCCAGCAGCCTACGTTTCCCGGCAGGGAACACCGGGGAGCTGTTTTTT. This translates into CASSLRFPAGNTGELFF.